The 31 T cell receptor beta chains below were found in one sample sequenced in a study of beta chain features in type 1 diabetes. The entirety of the isolated RNA underwent reverse transcription, so expressed TCRB transcripts were sequenced. Measured with immunoSEQ multiplex PCR; TCRdb has only the in-frame clones, and not every one. The top ten clones hold 0.02% to 0.025% of a sample with about 900,000 clones, around a sixth of them seen once. The specimen was naive CD4+ T cells from blood. These receptors all come from a woman between 18 and 29 years old in good health.

V usage is TRBV6-5 and J usage is TRBJ2-7; 8 nucleotides match TRBD2. The V gene end was trimmed by 5 bases and the J gene end by 2 bases; junction bases not matched to a gene: 8. Germline-derived CDR1 and CDR2 are MNHEY and SVGAGI. This CDR3 has 15 amino acids. The CDR3 sequence: CASSPTGGSPYEQYF. In DNA form, the CDR3 reads TGTGCCAGCAGTCCAACGGGGGGGAGCCCCTACGAGCAGTACTTC.

This clone has a handful of counts. The chain joins TRBV5-1 to TRBJ2-7; D not certain. Deletions cut 8 bases from V and 2 bases from J, with 14 bases between. This CDR3 contains 13 residues. Germline loops: CDR1 SGHRS, CDR2 YFSETQ. The CDR3 DNA is TGCGCCAGTTCTGATCTAACGGCCTACGAGCAGTACTTC. It specifies CASSDLTAYEQYF.

The chain recombines TRBV6-5 with TRBJ2-7; D is unclear. The V end lost 1 base, the J end lost 3 bases, and 7 bases lay between the germline ends. The germline CDR1 and CDR2 sequences are MNHEY and SVGAGI. The CDR3 covers 13 residues. CDR3 nucleotide sequence: TGTGCCAGCAGTTACTACGGTCTCTACGAGCAGTACTTC. Encoded protein: CASSYYGLYEQYF.

V and J are TRBV6-4 and TRBJ2-7, with D unclear. This CDR3 has 14 amino acids. CDR1 is MRHNA, CDR2 SNTAGT, per germline. The V end was cut by 2 bases, the J end by 5 bases, with 13 bases between. This chain's CDR3 is CASSDRHPVNEQYF. The CDR3 DNA sequence: TGTGCCAGCAGTGACCGTCATCCCGTTAACGAGCAGTACTTC.

V is TRBV6-6 and J is TRBJ1-1, with D unclear. The germline V gene encodes CDR1 MNHNY and CDR2 SVGAGI (reference sequence). The CDR3 runs to 13 residues. Trimming removed 5 bases at V and 0 bases at J, with 7 bases between. The CDR3 nucleotides are TGTGCCAGCAGTCTCCAGATGAACACTGAAGCTTTCTTT. Translating gives CASSLQMNTEAFF.

A remark on this clone: Other DNA sequences in the same sample also yield this CDR3. The chain employs TRBV11-2 and TRBJ1-2; 9 bases match TRBD1. Germline CDR1 reads SGHAT; CDR2 reads FQNNGV. J was trimmed by 7 bases and V by 4 bases; bases with no gene match: 4. This CDR3 contains 13 residues. CDR3 sequence reads: CASSSGQGSGYTF. CDR3 DNA sequence: TGTGCCAGCAGCTCGGGACAGGGTAGTGGCTACACCTTC.

V usage is TRBV5-4 and J usage is TRBJ2-1, with TRBD2 as a possible D gene (6 bases). The V gene's germline CDR1 is SGHNT and CDR2 YYREEE (reference sequence). The CDR3 has 15 amino acids. Between the trimmed V and J ends, which lost 4 bases and 7 bases, there was a span of 18 bases. As DNA, the CDR3 is TGTGCCAGCAGCAAGTCGGGAGTGGGGGGAAATGAGCAGTTCTTC. It yields the protein CASSKSGVGGNEQFF. Based on the CDR3 plus reference TRBV5-4 and TRBJ2-1, the full variable domain is ETGVTQSPTHLIKTRGQQVTLRCSSQSGHNTVSWYQQALGQGPQFIFQYYREEENGRGNFPPRFSGLQFPNYSSELNVNALELDDSALYLCASSKSGVGGNEQFFGPGTRLTVL.

V gene TRBV19 combines with J gene TRBJ2-5, with D tentatively TRBD1 (5 bases). Germline V CDR1 and CDR2: LNHDA, SQIVND (reference sequence). The CDR3 is 13 residues long. V was pared by 6 bases and J by 1 base, with 9 bases between. In nucleotides, the CDR3 is TGTGCCAGTAGCTTTGACAGCCAAGAGACCCAGTACTTC. Protein sequence: CASSFDSQETQYF.

This chain links TRBV7-2 with TRBJ2-1; D uncertain. From germline, CDR1 is SGHTA and CDR2 FQGNSA. This CDR3 is built from 15 residues. The V and J ends lost 1 base and 9 bases respectively, with 16 bases between them. In nucleotides, the CDR3 is TGTGCCAGCAGCTTAGTGATAGCTGGTGGTACTGAGCAGTTCTTC. This translates into CASSLVIAGGTEQFF.

This clone was observed a few times. The gene calls are TRBV9 and TRBJ2-2, with D perhaps being TRBD1 or TRBD2 (5 bases each). Trimming left V 4 bases short and J 1 base short, with 11 bases between. The CDR3 length is 15 residues. CDR1 and CDR2 from the germline V gene are SGDLS and YYNGEE. The CDR3 DNA reads TGTGCCAGCAGCCCCCGGGACGGGAACACCGGGGAGCTGTTTTTT. Residues: CASSPRDGNTGELFF.

The chain joins TRBV6-6 to TRBJ2-1, with D perhaps matching TRBD2 (6 bases). Germline values: CDR1 MNHNY, CDR2 SVGAGI (reference sequence). The CDR3 loop spans 16 amino acids. V lost 1 base, J lost 6 bases, and 16 bases lay in between. Written as DNA, the CDR3 is TGTGCCAGCAGTTACTACGGGACTTCACCCCTCAATGAGCAGTTCTTC. Its protein product is CASSYYGTSPLNEQFF.

A few counts support this clone. J is TRBJ2-7 and V is TRBV27; D gene ambiguous. V was shortened by 1 base and J by 5 bases, with 9 bases between the two germline ends. The CDR3 runs to 13 residues. Germline V gene lookup returns CDR1 MNHEY and CDR2 SMNVEV (reference sequence). The CDR3 here is CASSLYPVNEQYF. CDR3 sequence (DNA): TGTGCCAGCAGTTTATACCCCGTTAACGAGCAGTACTTC.

The chain employs TRBV6-5 and TRBJ2-1, with 7 bases matching TRBD2. CDR1 is MNHEY, CDR2 SVGAGI, per germline. This CDR3 has 16 amino acids. V trimming: 0 bases; J trimming: 4 bases; junction bases outside the gene matches: 6. CDR3 in amino acids: CASSYSRSGVYNEQFF. The CDR3 DNA sequence: TGTGCCAGCAGTTACTCGAGGAGCGGGGTTTACAATGAGCAGTTCTTC.

The rearrangement uses TRBV5-1 and TRBJ2-7; D ambiguous. This CDR3 has 14 amino acids. Deletions cut 4 bases from V and 0 bases from J, with 11 bases between. CDR1 is SGHRS, CDR2 YFSETQ, per germline. For the CDR3, the DNA is TGCGCCAGCAGCCAACAACAAAGCTCCTACGAGCAGTACTTC. This translates into CASSQQQSSYEQYF.

The V gene is TRBV7-2, the J gene TRBJ2-4, with D possibly matching TRBD2 (6 bases). Trimming shortened V by 5 bases and J by 9 bases, and 14 bases separated the two germline ends. The CDR3 runs to 13 residues. Germline V gene lookup returns CDR1 SGHTA and CDR2 FQGNSA. DNA of the CDR3: TGTGCCAGCAGCCGTCCGGGGGACGTCATTCAGTACTTC. Translation gives CASSRPGDVIQYF. The complete variable domain, with remaining parts taken from reference TRBV7-2 and TRBJ2-4, reads GAGVSQSPSNKVTEKGKDVELRCDPISGHTALYWYRQSLGQGLEFLIYFQGNSAPDKSGLPSDRFSAERTGGSVSTLTIQRTQQEDSAVYLCASSRPGDVIQYFGAGTRLSVL.

The rearrangement links TRBV2 to TRBJ2-5; 9 nucleotides match TRBD1. CDR1 and CDR2 from the germline V gene are SNHLY and FYNNEI. V was pared by 5 bases and J by 5 bases, with 9 bases of the junction left unmatched. This CDR3 comprises 15 residues. The CDR3: CASSRDRATGETQYF. The CDR3 DNA reads as TGTGCCAGCAGTAGGGACAGGGCCACGGGCGAGACCCAGTACTTC.

This clone has just a few counts. The chain carries TRBV5-5 and TRBJ2-2, with D perhaps given as TRBD1 or TRBD2 (6 bases each). Germline values: CDR1 SGHKS, CDR2 YYEKEE (reference sequence). The V and J ends lost 2 bases and 3 bases respectively, with 11 bases between them. The CDR3 is 15 amino acids. CDR3 sequence: CASSLGGSHTGELFF. The CDR3 DNA follows: TGTGCCAGCAGCTTAGGGGGGAGCCACACCGGGGAGCTGTTTTTT.

The V and J genes are TRBV9 and TRBJ2-5, with no clear D. The length of the CDR3 is 15 residues. The germline CDR1 and CDR2 sequences are SGDLS and YYNGEE. V was clipped by 0 bases and J by 2 bases, with 11 bases between them. CDR3 nucleotide sequence: TGTGCCAGCAGCGTAGGGGCCGCCCCTCAAGAGACCCAGTACTTC. Protein product: CASSVGAAPQETQYF.

This clone was observed a handful of times. This sequence joins TRBV7-9 and TRBJ1-4, with D uncertain. The length of the CDR3 is 17 residues. Deletions cut 5 bases from V and 0 bases from J, with 16 bases between. Germline V gene lookup returns CDR1 SEHNR and CDR2 FQNEAQ (reference sequence). The CDR3 DNA is TGTGCCAGCAGCGCCCACGCAGTCACTGCAACTAATGAAAAACTGTTTTTT. This sequence encodes CASSAHAVTATNEKLFF.

This clone appeared a few times. V usage is TRBV7-6 and J usage is TRBJ2-1; 11 nucleotides line up with TRBD1. Germline V gene data show CDR1 as SGHVS and CDR2 as FNYEAQ. Trimming at V came to 1 base and at J to 4 bases, leaving 3 bases not matched to a gene. CDR3 size: 16 residues. CDR3 loop: CASSLEWDRGYNEQFF. The CDR3 nucleotides are TGTGCCAGCAGCTTAGAATGGGACAGGGGGTACAATGAGCAGTTCTTC.

The J gene is TRBJ2-1, the V gene TRBV10-3; either TRBD1 or TRBD2 may fit D (6 bases each). Germline lookup yields CDR1 ENHRY and CDR2 SYGVKD. This CDR3 is built from 12 residues. V was trimmed by 10 bases and J by 11 bases, leaving 18 bases between them. The CDR3 DNA is TGTGCCAACTCCCTGGGCGGGACAAAGCAGTTCTTC. As protein: CANSLGGTKQFF.

This clone was detected only a few times. V gene TRBV19 combines with J gene TRBJ2-1; TRBD2 aligns across 8 bases. The CDR3 runs 15 residues. Germline V gene data show CDR1 as LNHDA and CDR2 as SQIVND (reference sequence). V lost 3 bases, J lost 8 bases, and 9 bases stayed unmatched. CDR3 DNA sequence: TGTGCCAGTAGTATCGGCGGGGGGCCCTGGGATGAGCAGTTCTTC. Translating it yields CASSIGGGPWDEQFF.

The chain uses TRBV7-2 and TRBJ2-3; D is ambiguous. CDR3 size: 14 residues. V shed 1 base and J shed 0 bases, with 5 bases lying between them. From germline, CDR1 is SGHTA and CDR2 FQGNSA. CDR3 region: CASSLGSSTDTQYF. In nucleotides, the CDR3 is TGTGCCAGCAGCTTAGGGTCTAGCACAGATACGCAGTATTTT. The entire variable domain, with the rest obtained from reference TRBV7-2 and TRBJ2-3, is as follows: GAGVSQSPSNKVTEKGKDVELRCDPISGHTALYWYRQSLGQGLEFLIYFQGNSAPDKSGLPSDRFSAERTGGSVSTLTIQRTQQEDSAVYLCASSLGSSTDTQYFGPGTRLTVL.

Concerning this clone: An end of the junction does not agree with germline; a read error may underlie this. This chain links TRBV9 with TRBJ2-7; D possibly corresponds to TRBD1 (6 bases). Per germline, CDR1 SGDLS and CDR2 YYNGEE. This CDR3 region has 15 residues. The CDR3 reads CASSVAGTSSYEQHF. The DNA of the CDR3 is TGTGCCAGCAGCGTAGCAGGGACATCGTCCTACGAGCAGCACTTC. Together with reference TRBV9 and TRBJ2-7, the CDR3 gives the full variable domain: DSGVTQTPKHLITATGQRVTLRCSPRSGDLSVYWYQQSLDQGLQFLIQYYNGEERAKGNILERFSAQQFPDLHSELNLSSLELGDSALYFCASSVAGTSSYEQHFGPGTRLTVT.

This clone appeared a few times. The chain has TRBV5-1 and TRBJ2-2, with no clear D. The CDR3 totals 15 residues. V dropped 0 bases and J dropped 5 bases, with 11 bases sitting between them. Germline loops: CDR1 SGHRS, CDR2 YFSETQ. The DNA for the CDR3 is TGCGCCAGCAGCTTGGAATCCCTAGGGACCGGGGAGCTGTTTTTT. Its protein product is CASSLESLGTGELFF.

This chain connects TRBV18 to TRBJ2-7; 7 bases agree with TRBD1. The CDR3 length is 15 residues. CDR1 and CDR2 (germline): KGHSH, LQKENI. The trim removed 2 bases at V and 2 bases at J, leaving 6 bases unmatched. The DNA of the CDR3 is TGTGCCAGCTCACCAGAGGGGACAGCTCCCTACGAGCAGTACTTC. Translating it yields CASSPEGTAPYEQYF.

The rearrangement links TRBV7-2 to TRBJ1-2; unclear D gene. The CDR3 covers 15 residues. Germline loops: CDR1 SGHTA, CDR2 FQGNSA. V lost 1 base, J lost 7 bases, and 16 bases lay in between. The chain's CDR3 is CASSLVRARGSGYTF. CDR3 nucleotide sequence: TGTGCCAGCAGCTTAGTCCGGGCCCGGGGTTCTGGCTACACCTTC.

The chain is built from TRBV4-2 and TRBJ2-3; TRBD2 might be the D (6 bases). The germline CDR1 and CDR2 sequences are LGHNA and YNFKEQ. The V and J ends lost 3 bases and 0 bases respectively, with 10 bases between them. This CDR3 spans 15 amino acids. CDR3: CASSQTRGSTDTQYF. Written as DNA, the CDR3 is TGTGCCAGCAGCCAGACTAGGGGTAGCACAGATACGCAGTATTTT.

This clone occurred a few times. The chain employs TRBV19 and TRBJ2-3; D not resolved. Germline values: CDR1 LNHDA, CDR2 SQIVND (reference sequence). Trimming shortened V by 6 bases and J by 0 bases, and 7 bases separated the two germline ends. The CDR3 is 13 residues long. CDR3 nucleotide sequence: TGTGCCAGTAGGCAGAGAAGCACAGATACGCAGTATTTT. Translation: CASRQRSTDTQYF.

This clone has only a few counts. The chain combines TRBV5-1 with TRBJ2-3; 8 bases are a match to TRBD2. The CDR3 runs to 15 residues. Germline CDR1 and CDR2: SGHRS and YFSETQ. Trimming took 0 bases from V and 3 from J; bases not matched to a gene: 3. The DNA for the CDR3 is TGCGCCAGCAGCTTGGCGGGCGGGAGGACAGATACGCAGTATTTT. It encodes CASSLAGGRTDTQYF.

The chain carries TRBV7-8 and TRBJ2-3; D remains ambiguous. The CDR3 runs 14 residues. Looked up from germline, CDR1 is SGHVS and CDR2 is FQNEAQ. Trimming left V 0 bases short and J 2 bases short, with 6 bases between. CDR3: CASSLADFTDTQYF. The CDR3 DNA reads TGTGCCAGCAGCTTAGCAGATTTCACAGATACGCAGTATTTT.